This is a list of T cell receptor beta chains from one sample in a study of blood T cell repertoires in COVID-19. Profiling relied on immunoSEQ multiplex PCR, and the TCRdb table lists in-frame clones only, not all of them. The sample holds a few hundred thousand clones, approximately 80% seen once. The sample consisted of PBMCs or T cells enriched from blood (not recorded which). The receptors here all came from a man in his forties who had been exposed to COVID-19. CDR3s include the opening cysteine and the closing phenylalanine or tryptophan. D genes are given only for firm matches. Part of the rows lack a size; the others show once, few, many or a class for expanded clones.

TRBJ2-1,TRBV7-9,TRBD2,once,CASSHPSGLARNEQFF,TGTGCCAGCAGCCACCCCAGTGGACTAGCGCGCAATGAGCAGTTCTTC
TRBJ2-3,TRBV5-5,NA,NA,CASSPKSGTNTDTQYF,TGTGCCAGCAGCCCTAAAAGCGGGACAAACACAGATACGCAGTATTTT
TRBJ1-5,TRBV11-3,NA,NA,CASSLGQRQPQHF,TGTGCCAGCAGCTTAGGACAGCGTCAGCCCCAGCATTTT
TRBJ1-5,TRBV7-8,TRBD1,few,CASSLRLPGTASVSNQPQHF,TGTGCCAGCAGCTTAAGGTTGCCAGGGACAGCGTCCGTCAGCAATCAGCCCCAGCATTTT
TRBJ1-5,TRBV28,TRBD1,NA,CASSLTGTGHRKPQHF,TGTGCCAGCAGTTTAACCGGGACAGGGCACCGGAAGCCCCAGCATTTT
TRBJ1-2,TRBV29-1,NA,once,CSVDRVESYGYTF,TGCAGCGTTGACAGGGTGGAGAGCTATGGCTACACCTTC
TRBJ1-1,TRBV6-5,NA,few,CASSFGREQNTEAFF,TGTGCCAGCAGTTTTGGTAGAGAGCAGAACACTGAAGCTTTCTTT
TRBJ2-5,TRBV7-9,NA,NA,CASSPGDSEFQETQYF,TGTGCCAGCAGCCCGGGGGACAGCGAGTTCCAAGAGACCCAGTACTTC
TRBJ1-2,TRBV19,TRBD1,NA,CATATDRVYGYTF,TGTGCCACAGCCACCGACAGGGTCTATGGCTACACCTTC
TRBJ2-7,TRBV29-1,TRBD1,NA,CSVVSGTGGPYEQYF,TGCAGCGTCGTCTCCGGGACAGGGGGACCCTACGAGCAGTACTTC
TRBJ1-5,TRBV4-1,NA,NA,CASSQGGTGQPQHF,TGCGCCAGCAGCCAAGGGGGTACGGGGCAGCCCCAGCATTTT
TRBJ1-1,TRBV30,NA,NA,CASRRTRNTEAFF,TGTGCCTCTCGGAGAACCAGGAACACTGAAGCTTTCTTT
TRBJ2-7,TRBV7-9,TRBD2,NA,CASRKGLAGASSEQYF,TGTGCCAGCAGGAAAGGACTAGCGGGAGCATCTAGCGAGCAGTACTTC
TRBJ2-1,TRBV10-3,NA,NA,CASGTYSYNEQFF,TGTGCCAGCGGGACTTACTCCTACAATGAGCAGTTCTTC
TRBJ2-2,TRBV21-1,NA,NA,CASSKTAQKRGKSNTGELFF,TGTGCCAGCAGCAAGACTGCACAAAAAAGGGGAAAATCGAACACCGGGGAGCTGTTTTTT
TRBJ1-4,TRBV29-1,NA,NA,CSVEEPGTPQKLFF,TGCAGCGTTGAAGAGCCGGGGACACCGCAAAAACTGTTTTTT
TRBJ2-7,TRBV27,NA,few,CASSPGARSAGQYF,TGTGCCAGCAGTCCAGGGGCGAGATCTGCGGGGCAGTACTTC
TRBJ1-2,TRBV5-6,TRBD1,NA,CASSRDRELDTF,TGTGCCAGCAGTCGTGACAGGGAGCTTGACACCTTC
TRBJ2-3,TRBV9,TRBD2,NA,CASRLSGTDADTQYF,TGTGCCAGCAGACTTAGCGGGACGGACGCAGATACGCAGTATTTT
TRBJ2-7,TRBV12-5,NA,NA,CASGRASGDLGGEQYF,TGTGCTAGTGGCCGGGCTAGCGGAGACCTAGGGGGCGAGCAGTACTTC
TRBJ1-5,TRBV5-1,NA,NA,CASSLGQLNQPQHF,TGCGCCAGCAGCTTAGGACAGCTCAATCAGCCCCAGCATTTT
TRBJ1-1,TRBV12-3/TRBV12-4,TRBD1,few,CASSAGTVGDGFF,TGTGCCAGCAGTGCCGGGACAGTCGGAGACGGTTTCTTT
TRBJ1-6,TRBV18,TRBD1,many,CASSPAGTAGVYNSPLHF,TGTGCCAGCTCACCGGCCGGGACAGCTGGAGTTTATAATTCACCCCTCCACTTT
TRBJ1-2,TRBV5-4,TRBD1,NA,CASSPRTGFYGYTF,TGTGCCAGCAGCCCCAGGACAGGGTTTTATGGCTACACCTTC
TRBJ2-4,TRBV25-1,NA,NA,CASSEFSGGTVAKNIQYF,TGTGCCAGCAGTGAATTTTCGGGGGGGACAGTAGCCAAAAACATTCAGTACTTC
TRBJ1-5,TRBV19,NA,NA,CASQRGRDVQPQHF,TGTGCCAGTCAAAGGGGCAGGGATGTTCAGCCCCAGCATTTT
TRBJ2-5,TRBV11-2,TRBD2,NA,CASRPGSGRVVETQYF,TGTGCCAGCAGACCTGGGAGCGGGAGGGTGGTGGAGACCCAGTACTTC
TRBJ1-2,TRBV6-5,NA,NA,CASSYGDYGGYTF,TGTGCCAGCAGTTACGGGGACTATGGCGGCTACACCTTC
TRBJ2-5,TRBV19,TRBD2,once,CASSIGRGGRSETQYF,TGTGCCAGTAGTATAGGACGCGGCGGGAGGTCAGAGACCCAGTACTTC
TRBJ1-2,TRBV30,NA,NA,CAWSVPGPYGYTF,TGTGCCTGGAGTGTACCGGGTCCCTATGGCTACACCTTC
TRBJ1-2,TRBV7-9,TRBD1,NA,CASTLSTGGNYGYTF,TGTGCCAGCACCTTATCGACAGGGGGCAACTATGGCTACACCTTC
TRBJ2-1,TRBV6-5,NA,once,CASRSSSYNEQFF,TGTGCCAGCAGATCGAGCTCCTACAATGAGCAGTTCTTC
TRBJ1-2,TRBV28,TRBD1,few,CACFSGQGYGYTF,TGTGCCTGCTTTTCCGGACAGGGGTATGGCTACACCTTC
TRBJ2-1,TRBV29-1,TRBD2,NA,CSAGRGGLADFNEQFF,TGCAGCGCCGGGCGAGGAGGACTAGCGGATTTCAATGAGCAGTTCTTC
TRBJ2-3,TRBV21-1,NA,NA,CASLRTSGSYGTDTQYF,TGTGCCAGCCTTAGGACTAGCGGGAGCTATGGCACAGATACGCAGTATTTT
TRBJ2-5,TRBV7-6,TRBD2,once,CASSLLAGGWETQYF,TGTGCCAGCAGTCTTTTAGCGGGAGGTTGGGAGACCCAGTACTTC
TRBJ1-2,TRBV5-4,TRBD1,NA,CASRRQGSRDGYTF,TGTGCCAGCAGACGACAGGGGTCTCGGGATGGCTACACCTTC
TRBJ1-2,TRBV30,NA,few,CAWSRAGVGGYTF,TGTGCCTGGAGTCGAGCCGGGGTTGGAGGCTACACCTTC
TRBJ2-7,TRBV7-8,TRBD2,NA,CASSQRLAGRDF,TGTGCCAGCAGCCAAAGACTAGCGGGAAGGGACTTC
TRBJ2-1,TRBV6-6,TRBD2,NA,CASSSSSGTSGPLSSYNEQFF,TGTGCCAGCAGCTCGAGCTCCGGGACTAGCGGGCCTTTAAGCTCCTACAATGAGCAGTTCTTC
TRBJ2-5,TRBV3-1/TRBV3-2,NA,NA,CASSQLQETQYF,TGTGCCAGCAGCCAGTTACAAGAGACCCAGTACTTC
TRBJ2-1,TRBV5-1,NA,NA,CASSLAGLGGAGGQFF,TGCGCCAGCAGCTTGGCCGGATTAGGGGGCGCGGGAGGGCAGTTCTTC
TRBJ1-2,TRBV7-9,TRBD1,few,CASSLEEGARGYTF,TGTGCCAGCAGCTTAGAAGAGGGGGCGCGGGGCTACACCTTC
TRBJ1-5,TRBV15,NA,NA,CATSRGATRTRNQPQHF,TGTGCCACCAGCAGAGGAGCTACACGGACTCGCAATCAGCCCCAGCATTTT
TRBJ1-2,TRBV5-4,NA,NA,CAYSLERGFHGYTF,TGTGCCTACAGCTTGGAACGGGGTTTCCATGGCTACACCTTC
TRBJ2-1,TRBV3-1/TRBV3-2,TRBD1,NA,CASSPLSTGFALNEQFF,TGTGCCAGCAGCCCTCTCTCGACAGGGTTCGCCCTCAATGAGCAGTTCTTC
TRBJ2-5,TRBV27,NA,NA,CASKGQEGWETQYF,TGTGCCAGCAAAGGACAGGAGGGATGGGAGACCCAGTACTTC
TRBJ2-7,TRBV30,TRBD2,once,CAWSRAGGSTYEQYF,TGTGCCTGGAGTCGCGCCGGGGGGTCCACCTACGAGCAGTACTTC
TRBJ2-5,TRBV3-1/TRBV3-2,NA,NA,CASSQNLVWPGDKTQYF,TGTGCCAGCAGCCAAAACCTAGTATGGCCCGGTGATAAGACCCAGTACTTC
TRBJ1-1,TRBV27,NA,NA,CASMSINTEAFF,TGTGCCAGCATGTCTATTAACACTGAAGCTTTCTTT
TRBJ2-3,TRBV5-6,NA,NA,CASSPKLGSGTQYF,TGTGCCAGCAGCCCTAAACTAGGCTCAGGTACGCAGTATTTT
TRBJ1-4,TRBV27,TRBD1,NA,CASSFWDRGEKLFF,TGTGCCAGCAGTTTTTGGGACAGGGGGGAAAAACTGTTTTTT
TRBJ2-5,TRBV5-6,NA,once,CASSLIGTQYF,TGTGCCAGCAGCCTCATCGGGACCCAGTACTTC